The 27 T cell receptor beta chains below come from one sample, sequenced in a study of blood T cell repertoires in COVID-19. Generated by immunoSEQ multiplex PCR, the TCRdb table keeps only in-frame clones and is missing some. This table has fewer than 85,000 clones, about 80% appearing once. The sequenced material came from peripheral blood. Source of these receptors: a woman in her 70s with acute or convalescent COVID-19.

The chain employs TRBV6-5 and TRBJ2-7; the D is unclear. Germline loops: CDR1 MNHEY, CDR2 SVGAGI. The CDR3 loop spans 11 amino acids. Trimming shortened V by 7 bases and J by 1 base, and 5 bases separated the two germline ends. The DNA for the CDR3 is TGTGCCAGCATGAGGTCCTACGAGCAGTACTTC. It yields the protein CASMRSYEQYF.

V is TRBV7-3 and J is TRBJ2-3, with unresolved D. CDR1 and CDR2 from the germline V gene are SGHTA and FQGTGA. The CDR3 is 13 residues long. The V gene lost 0 bases and the J gene lost 1 base, with 2 bases spanning the gap. CDR3 nucleotide sequence: TGTGCCAGCAGCTTAACCGGCACAGATACGCAGTATTTT. Encoded protein: CASSLTGTDTQYF.

The chain employs TRBV5-6 and TRBJ1-2; D ambiguous. V dropped 1 base and J dropped 3 bases, with 4 bases sitting between them. The germline V gene encodes CDR1 SGHDT and CDR2 YYEEEE. The CDR3 is 12 residues long. The DNA of the CDR3 is TGTGCCAGCAGCTTGCGGGACTATGGCTACACCTTC. This gives the protein CASSLRDYGYTF.

The V and J genes are TRBV7-8 and TRBJ2-3, with D tentatively TRBD2 (5 bases). CDR1 is SGHVS and CDR2 is FQNEAQ in the germline V gene. V lost 1 base and J lost 6, with 14 bases in between. The CDR3 loop spans 15 amino acids. The CDR3 sequence: CASSLGGLASDTQYF. The CDR3 nucleotides are TGTGCCAGCAGCTTAGGTGGGCTAGCTTCCGATACGCAGTATTTT.

The V gene is TRBV3-1 (or the pseudogene TRBV3-2), the J gene TRBJ2-7; D not certain. This CDR3 spans 13 amino acids. The V end was cut by 0 bases, the J end by 9 bases, with 12 bases between. Germline V gives CDR1 LGHDT, CDR2 YNNKEL (reference sequence). CDR3 protein: CASSQDGRSAQYF. The CDR3 region has the DNA TGTGCCAGCAGCCAAGATGGCAGAAGCGCGCAGTACTTC.

The chain employs TRBV10-1 and TRBJ1-5, with 9 bases matching TRBD1. There are 15 residues in the CDR3. Losses at the gene ends were 4 bases for V and 3 bases for J; bases not matched to a gene: 4. From germline, CDR1 is WNHNN and CDR2 SYGVQD (reference sequence). CDR3 loop: CASSGDRDYNQPQHF. In nucleotides, the CDR3 is TGCGCCAGCAGTGGGGACAGGGACTACAATCAGCCCCAGCATTTT.

This clone was counted between two and nine times. The V gene is TRBV2, the J gene TRBJ1-2; D is unresolved. The germline gives CDR1 SNHLY, CDR2 FYNNEI. The V gene lost 4 bases and the J gene lost 5 bases, with 14 bases spanning the gap. This CDR3 spans 14 amino acids. The CDR3 spells CASSAPGSQYGYTF. CDR3 DNA: TGTGCCAGCAGTGCACCGGGGAGTCAGTATGGCTACACCTTC.

The chain carries TRBV7-2 and TRBJ1-5; D is unclear. CDR1 and CDR2 (germline): SGHTA, FQGNSA. The CDR3 covers 16 residues. The V and J ends lost 2 bases and 1 base respectively, with 12 bases between them. This CDR3 reads CASSLHTGLSNQPQHF. The CDR3 DNA reads as TGTGCCAGCAGCTTACATACCGGGTTGAGCAATCAGCCCCAGCATTTT. Based on the CDR3 plus reference TRBV7-2 and TRBJ1-5, the full variable domain is GAGVSQSPSNKVTEKGKDVELRCDPISGHTALYWYRQSLGQGLEFLIYFQGNSAPDKSGLPSDRFSAERTGGSVSTLTIQRTQQEDSAVYLCASSLHTGLSNQPQHFGDGTRLSIL.

The rearrangement joins TRBV6-2 or TRBV6-3 to TRBJ2-7; 12 bases line up with TRBD2. The CDR3 runs 15 residues. The V gene's germline CDR1 is MNHEY and CDR2 SVGEGT. The J segment lost 2 bases and the V segment lost 2 bases, leaving 1 base of the junction unmatched. The CDR3 region is CASSYRTSGAYEQYF. CDR3 sequence (DNA): TGTGCCAGCAGTTACAGGACTAGCGGGGCCTACGAGCAGTACTTC.

The chain recombines TRBV19 with TRBJ1-2; D possibly corresponds to TRBD1 (5 bases). The CDR3 totals 14 residues. V lost 6 bases, J lost 6 bases, and 17 bases lay in between. Germline V CDR1 and CDR2: LNHDA, SQIVND (reference sequence). The CDR3 bases are TGTGCCAGTAGCCGCCGGGGGGGTATCGATGGCTACACCTTC. Translated, it gives CASSRRGGIDGYTF.

This chain links TRBV21-1 with TRBJ2-2; the tabulated D call, TRBD1, remains unverified against the DNA. TRBV21-1 is classified as a pseudogene. The CDR3 is 16 residues long. CDR3 region: CASSKANRVNTGELFF. CDR3 coding DNA: TGTGCCAGCAGCAAAGCCAACAGGGTGAACACCGGGGAGCTGTTTTTT.

The chain employs TRBV27 and TRBJ2-2; 9 bases are a match to TRBD1. Trimming cost V 0 bases and J 5 bases; bases outside gene matches: 13. The CDR3 runs 19 residues. Germline values: CDR1 MNHEY, CDR2 SMNVEV (reference sequence). CDR3 sequence reads: CASSLSPLWTGVTTGELFF. DNA for the CDR3: TGTGCCAGCAGTTTATCGCCCTTATGGACAGGGGTCACAACCGGGGAGCTGTTTTTT.

The CDR3 reads CSVGANEQFF. CDR3 DNA: TGCAGCGTTGGCGCCAATGAGCAGTTCTTC. This chain joins TRBV29-1 and TRBJ2-1; the D is unclear. This CDR3 comprises 10 residues. Between the trimmed V and J ends, which lost 4 bases and 6 bases, there was a span of 4 bases. CDR1 and CDR2 (germline): SQVTM, ANQGSEA.

This clone has a handful of counts. The chain combines TRBV2 with TRBJ2-5; D might be TRBD1 (6 bases). The CDR3 contains 15 residues. The germline V and J ends were trimmed by 6 bases and 2 bases, with 16 bases remaining between them. Per the germline V gene, CDR1 is SNHLY and CDR2 is FYNNEI. The CDR3 DNA is TGTGCCAGCAGGACAAGGACAGCCGTACAAGAGACCCAGTACTTC. This sequence encodes CASRTRTAVQETQYF. The full variable domain, rest sourced from reference TRBV2 and TRBJ2-5, is EPEVTQTPSHQVTQMGQEVILRCVPISNHLYFYWYRQILGQKVEFLVSFYNNEISEKSEIFDDQFSVERPDGSNFTLKIRSTKLEDSAMYFCASRTRTAVQETQYFGPGTRLLVL.

The chain links TRBV6-2 or TRBV6-3 to TRBJ2-4, with TRBD2 matching over 9 bases. There are 17 residues in the CDR3. Trimming cost V 2 bases and J 1 base; bases outside gene matches: 6. Germline loops: CDR1 MNHEY, CDR2 SVGEGT. In DNA form, the CDR3 reads TGTGCCAGCAGTTACGTTAGCGGGAGTTCGGCCAAAAACATTCAGTACTTC. Amino acids: CASSYVSGSSAKNIQYF.

The rearrangement links TRBV7-3 to TRBJ2-2; TRBD2 agrees at 7 bases. This CDR3 comprises 16 residues. Trimming cost V 3 bases and J 0 bases; bases outside gene matches: 4. Germline V CDR1 and CDR2: SGHTA, FQGTGA. CDR3 residues: CASSFIAGSNTGELFF. In DNA, the CDR3 is TGTGCCAGCAGCTTTATAGCGGGTTCGAACACCGGGGAGCTGTTTTTT.

The chain recombines TRBV18 with TRBJ2-3, with TRBD1 identical over 7 bases. The V gene's germline CDR1 is KGHSH and CDR2 LQKENI. The CDR3 totals 14 residues. Unmatched junction bases numbered 3, after V lost 4 bases and J lost 2 bases. For the CDR3, the DNA is TGTGCCAGCTCACGACAGGGACCCACAGATACGCAGTATTTT. Protein sequence: CASSRQGPTDTQYF. Variable domain in full (rest from reference TRBV18 and TRBJ2-3): NAGVMQNPRHLVRRRGQEARLRCSPMKGHSHVYWYRQLPEEGLKFMVYLQKENIIDESGMPKERFSAEFPKEGPSILRIQQVVRGDSAAYFCASSRQGPTDTQYFGPGTRLTVL.

This clone was observed a few times. The chain couples TRBV5-8 to TRBJ1-3; D not resolved. CDR1 and CDR2 from the germline V gene are SGHTS and YDEGEE. V shed 3 bases and J shed 3 bases, with 22 bases lying between them. This CDR3 contains 18 residues. The CDR3 nucleotides are TGTGCCAGCAGCTGGTCCTCGGGGTCTGACGTTTTTGGAAACACCATATATTTT. Its translation: CASSWSSGSDVFGNTIYF.

The chain carries TRBV5-1 and TRBJ1-4; the D is unclear. The V gene lost 4 bases and the J gene lost 7 bases, with 17 bases spanning the gap. Germline-derived CDR1 and CDR2 are SGHRS and YFSETQ. This CDR3 is built from 15 residues. CDR3 region: CASSREGQRREKLFF. The CDR3 DNA sequence: TGCGCCAGCAGCCGTGAGGGTCAAAGGCGTGAAAAACTGTTTTTT.

This clone has a single count. The chain carries TRBV28 and TRBJ2-2; 8 nucleotides agree with TRBD2. Germline V CDR1 and CDR2: MDHEN, SYDVKM. The CDR3 loop spans 14 amino acids. Trimming removed 1 base from V and 8 bases from J; junction bases left unmatched: 3. The CDR3 spells CASSLLAGTGELFF. The CDR3 DNA is TGTGCCAGCAGTTTATTAGCGGGAACGGGGGAGCTGTTTTTT. Full variable domain (missing parts from reference TRBV28 and TRBJ2-2): DVKVTQSSRYLVKRTGEKVFLECVQDMDHENMFWYRQDPGLGLRLIYFSYDVKMKEKGDIPEGYSVSREKKERFSLILESASTNQTSMYLCASSLLAGTGELFFGEGSRLTVL.

The rearrangement joins TRBV7-2 to TRBJ2-2; TRBD2 matches at 9 bases. V lost 2 bases to trimming and J lost 4 bases; unmatched junction nucleotides: 5. Germline loops: CDR1 SGHTA, CDR2 FQGNSA. The length of the CDR3 is 16 residues. CDR3 loop: CASSLRTAGGTGELFF. DNA for the CDR3: TGTGCCAGCAGCTTAAGGACAGCGGGAGGCACCGGGGAGCTGTTTTTT.

This sequence joins TRBV19 and TRBJ1-3; 10 bases are shared with TRBD1. The CDR3 runs 16 residues. The germline CDR1 and CDR2 sequences are LNHDA and SQIVND (reference sequence). Unmatched junction bases numbered 11, after V lost 10 bases and J lost 2 bases. CDR3 sequence: CATRDRGNTAGNTIYF. In DNA, the CDR3 is TGTGCCACTCGGGACAGGGGAAATACGGCTGGAAACACCATATATTTT.

This rearrangement joins TRBV29-1 to TRBJ2-2; D is ambiguous. Germline V lookup: CDR1 SQVTM, CDR2 ANQGSEA. This CDR3 has 13 amino acids. Trimming left V 3 bases short and J 4 bases short, with 9 bases between. CDR3 coding DNA: TGCAGCGTTGACCACTCTGTCACCGGGGAGCTGTTTTTT. Residues: CSVDHSVTGELFF.

The rearrangement joins TRBV7-2 to TRBJ1-2, with 11 bases fitting TRBD1. V shed 1 base, J shed 8 bases, and the junction held 6 bases outside the gene matches. The germline V gene has CDR1 SGHTA and CDR2 FQGNSA. This CDR3 spans 15 amino acids. The CDR3 region is CASSLGGQGARGYTF. The CDR3 DNA follows: TGTGCCAGCAGCTTAGGCGGACAGGGGGCGCGCGGCTACACCTTC.

The rearrangement links TRBV9 to TRBJ1-2; D gene unclear. The CDR3 is 15 residues long. Per the germline V gene, CDR1 is SGDLS and CDR2 is YYNGEE. The ends were cut back, 0 bases at V and 7 bases at J, with 16 bases in the middle. The CDR3 bases are TGTGCCAGCAGCGTAGGTGGCGACACCGGGAGTGGCTACACCTTC. It yields the protein CASSVGGDTGSGYTF.

The chain links TRBV19 to TRBJ2-2; 12 positions match TRBD1. Germline assignment: CDR1 LNHDA and CDR2 SQIVND (reference sequence). The trim removed 7 bases at V and 4 bases at J, leaving 10 bases unmatched. The length of the CDR3 is 17 residues. In nucleotides, the CDR3 is TGTGCCAGTACAAGGGACAGGGGGCTTGTAAGCACCGGGGAGCTGTTTTTT. Translation: CASTRDRGLVSTGELFF.

The V gene is TRBV19, the J gene TRBJ1-5, with D unresolved. V was cut by 3 bases and J by 7 bases, with 10 bases left in between. CDR1 and CDR2 from the germline V gene are LNHDA and SQIVND (reference sequence). The CDR3 length is 13 residues. CDR3 nucleotide sequence: TGTGCCAGTAGTATCCCCGGGTACCAGCCCCAGCATTTT. This translates into CASSIPGYQPQHF. The whole variable domain, filled in from reference TRBV19 and TRBJ1-5, reads DGGITQSPKYLFRKEGQNVTLSCEQNLNHDAMYWYRQDPGQGLRLIYYSQIVNDFQKGDIAEGYSVSREKKESFPLTVTSAQKNPTAFYLCASSIPGYQPQHFGDGTRLSIL.